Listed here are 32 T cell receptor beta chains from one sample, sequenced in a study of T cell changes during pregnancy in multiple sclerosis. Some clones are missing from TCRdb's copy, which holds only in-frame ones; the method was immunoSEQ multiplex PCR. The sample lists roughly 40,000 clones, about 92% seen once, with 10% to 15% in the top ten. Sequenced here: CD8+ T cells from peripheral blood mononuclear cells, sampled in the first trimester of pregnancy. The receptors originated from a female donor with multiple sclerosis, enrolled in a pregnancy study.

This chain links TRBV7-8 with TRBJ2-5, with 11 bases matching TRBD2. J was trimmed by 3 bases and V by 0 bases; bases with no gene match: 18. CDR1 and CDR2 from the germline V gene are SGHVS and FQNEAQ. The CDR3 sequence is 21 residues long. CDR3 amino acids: CASSLAFGVAGGHHKEETQYF. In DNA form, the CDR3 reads TGTGCCAGCAGCTTAGCCTTCGGAGTAGCGGGGGGGCATCATAAGGAAGAGACCCAGTACTTC.

CDR3 loop: CASSGASLRGRFAYEQYF. CDR3 nucleotides: TGTGCCAGCAGTGGAGCTTCCCTTCGAGGGAGGTTTGCCTACGAGCAGTACTTC. The rearrangement joins TRBV6-1 to TRBJ2-7; perhaps TRBD2 as D (6 bases). V lost 4 bases, J lost 2 bases, and 24 bases lay in between. Germline CDR1 is MNHNS and CDR2 is SASEGT. The CDR3 is made up of 18 amino acids.

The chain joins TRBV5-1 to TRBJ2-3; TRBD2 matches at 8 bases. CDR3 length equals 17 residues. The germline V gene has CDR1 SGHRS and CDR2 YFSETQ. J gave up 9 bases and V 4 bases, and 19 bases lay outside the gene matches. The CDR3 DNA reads TGCGCCAGCAGCCCTAAGTCTAGCGGGCCCCTCGTGGGGACGCAGTATTTT. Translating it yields CASSPKSSGPLVGTQYF.

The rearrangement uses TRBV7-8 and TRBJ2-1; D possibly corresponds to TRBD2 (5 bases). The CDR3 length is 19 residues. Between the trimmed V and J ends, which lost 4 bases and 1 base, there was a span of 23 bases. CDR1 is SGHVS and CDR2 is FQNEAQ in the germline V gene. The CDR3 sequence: CASSSPDTQGIASYNEQFF. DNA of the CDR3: TGTGCCAGCAGCTCCCCCGACACGCAAGGGATAGCGTCCTACAATGAGCAGTTCTTC.

This CDR3 is CASSLTTGGSNYGYTF. CDR3 sequence (DNA): TGTGCCAGCAGCTTGACGACAGGGGGCTCTAACTATGGCTACACCTTC. The rearrangement joins TRBV5-6 to TRBJ1-2; 10 positions agree with TRBD1. CDR1 SGHDT and CDR2 YYEEEE come from the germline V gene. CDR3 length: 16 residues. Trimming cost V 1 base and J 0 bases; bases outside gene matches: 3. The variable domain in full, completed from reference TRBV5-6 and TRBJ1-2, reads DAGVTQSPTHLIKTRGQQVTLRCSPKSGHDTVSWYQQALGQGPQFIFQYYEEEERQRGNFPDRFSGHQFPNYSSELNVNALLLGDSALYLCASSLTTGGSNYGYTFGSGTRLTVV.

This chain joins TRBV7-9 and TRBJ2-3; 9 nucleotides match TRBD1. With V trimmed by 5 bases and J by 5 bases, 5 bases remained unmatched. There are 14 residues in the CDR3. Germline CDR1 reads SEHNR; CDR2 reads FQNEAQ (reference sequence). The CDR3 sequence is CASSPGQGRDTQYF. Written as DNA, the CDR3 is TGTGCCAGCAGCCCGGGACAGGGCCGAGATACGCAGTATTTT.

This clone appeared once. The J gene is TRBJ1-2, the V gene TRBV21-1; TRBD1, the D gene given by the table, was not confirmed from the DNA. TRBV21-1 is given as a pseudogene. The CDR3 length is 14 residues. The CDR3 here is CASSKGGTPYGYTF. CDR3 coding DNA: TGTGCCAGCAGCAAAGGTGGGACACCCTATGGCTACACCTTC.

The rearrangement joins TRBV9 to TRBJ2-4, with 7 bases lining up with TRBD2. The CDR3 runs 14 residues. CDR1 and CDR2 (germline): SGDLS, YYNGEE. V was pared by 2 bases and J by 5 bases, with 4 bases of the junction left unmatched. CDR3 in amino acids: CASSVGGVENIQYF. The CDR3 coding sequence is TGTGCCAGCAGCGTTGGGGGGGTAGAAAACATTCAGTACTTC.

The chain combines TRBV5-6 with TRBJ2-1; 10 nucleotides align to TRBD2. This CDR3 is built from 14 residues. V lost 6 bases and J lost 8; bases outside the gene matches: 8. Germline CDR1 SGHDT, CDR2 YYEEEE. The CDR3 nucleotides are TGTGCCAGCACCCCGGGGACTAGCGTCGATGAGCAGTTCTTC. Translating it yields CASTPGTSVDEQFF. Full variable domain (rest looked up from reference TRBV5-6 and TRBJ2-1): DAGVTQSPTHLIKTRGQQVTLRCSPKSGHDTVSWYQQALGQGPQFIFQYYEEEERQRGNFPDRFSGHQFPNYSSELNVNALLLGDSALYLCASTPGTSVDEQFFGPGTRLTVL.

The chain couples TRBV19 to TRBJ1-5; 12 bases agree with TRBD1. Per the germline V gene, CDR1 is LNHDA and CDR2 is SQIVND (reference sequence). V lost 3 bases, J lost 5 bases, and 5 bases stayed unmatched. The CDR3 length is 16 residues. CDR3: CASSILGTGGDQPQHF. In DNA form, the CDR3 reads TGTGCCAGTAGTATTCTGGGGACAGGGGGCGATCAGCCCCAGCATTTT.

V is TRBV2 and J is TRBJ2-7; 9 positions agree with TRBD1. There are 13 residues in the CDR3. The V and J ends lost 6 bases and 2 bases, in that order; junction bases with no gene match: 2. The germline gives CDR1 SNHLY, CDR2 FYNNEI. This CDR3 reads CASRGTGPYEQYF. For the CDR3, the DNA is TGTGCCAGCAGGGGGACAGGGCCCTACGAGCAGTACTTC.

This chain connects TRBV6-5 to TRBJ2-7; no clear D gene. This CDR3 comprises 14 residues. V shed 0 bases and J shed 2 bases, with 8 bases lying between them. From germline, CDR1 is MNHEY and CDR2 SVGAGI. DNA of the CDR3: TGTGCCAGCAGTTACTCGTCCAGGCCCTACGAGCAGTACTTC. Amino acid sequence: CASSYSSRPYEQYF.

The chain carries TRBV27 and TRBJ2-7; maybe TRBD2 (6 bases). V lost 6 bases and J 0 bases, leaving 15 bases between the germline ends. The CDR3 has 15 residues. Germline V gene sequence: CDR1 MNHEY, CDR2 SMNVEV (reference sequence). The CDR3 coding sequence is TGTGCCAGCAGACCGGAGGCCGGGAGCTCCTACGAGCAGTACTTC. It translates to CASRPEAGSSYEQYF.

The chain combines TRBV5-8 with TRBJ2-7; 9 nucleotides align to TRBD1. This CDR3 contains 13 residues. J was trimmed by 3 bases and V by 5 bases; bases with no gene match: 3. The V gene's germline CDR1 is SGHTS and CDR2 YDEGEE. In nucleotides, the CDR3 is TGTGCCAGCAGACGGACAGGGGACTACGAGCAGTACTTC. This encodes CASRRTGDYEQYF.

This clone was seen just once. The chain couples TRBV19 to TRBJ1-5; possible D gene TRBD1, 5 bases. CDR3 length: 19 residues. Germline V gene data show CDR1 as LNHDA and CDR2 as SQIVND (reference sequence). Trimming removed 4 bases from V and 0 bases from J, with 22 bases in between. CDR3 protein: CASSTYPGEDKNSNQPQHF. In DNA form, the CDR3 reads TGTGCCAGTAGTACCTACCCCGGGGAGGACAAAAATAGCAATCAGCCCCAGCATTTT. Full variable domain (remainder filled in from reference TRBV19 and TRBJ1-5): DGGITQSPKYLFRKEGQNVTLSCEQNLNHDAMYWYRQDPGQGLRLIYYSQIVNDFQKGDIAEGYSVSREKKESFPLTVTSAQKNPTAFYLCASSTYPGEDKNSNQPQHFGDGTRLSIL.

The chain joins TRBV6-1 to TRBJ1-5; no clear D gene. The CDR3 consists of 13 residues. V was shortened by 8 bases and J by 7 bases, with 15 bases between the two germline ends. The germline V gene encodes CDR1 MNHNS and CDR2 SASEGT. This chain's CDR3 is CASFEQFGQPQHF. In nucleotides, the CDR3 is TGTGCCAGCTTCGAACAGTTCGGACAGCCCCAGCATTTT.

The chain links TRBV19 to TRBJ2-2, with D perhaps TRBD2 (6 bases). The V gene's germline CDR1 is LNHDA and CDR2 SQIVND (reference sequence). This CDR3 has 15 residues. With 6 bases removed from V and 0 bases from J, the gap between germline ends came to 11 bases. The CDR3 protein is CASSPGTPNTGELFF. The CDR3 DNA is TGTGCCAGTAGCCCCGGGACTCCGAACACCGGGGAGCTGTTTTTT. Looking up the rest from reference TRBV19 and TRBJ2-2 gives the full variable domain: DGGITQSPKYLFRKEGQNVTLSCEQNLNHDAMYWYRQDPGQGLRLIYYSQIVNDFQKGDIAEGYSVSREKKESFPLTVTSAQKNPTAFYLCASSPGTPNTGELFFGEGSRLTVL.

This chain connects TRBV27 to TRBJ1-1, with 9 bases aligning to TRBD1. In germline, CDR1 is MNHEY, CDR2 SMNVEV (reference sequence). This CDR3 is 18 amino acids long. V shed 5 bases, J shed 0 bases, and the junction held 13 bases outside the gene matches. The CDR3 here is CASSPAPGQGPMNTEAFF. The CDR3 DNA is TGTGCCAGCAGTCCTGCCCCGGGACAGGGACCCATGAACACTGAAGCTTTCTTT.

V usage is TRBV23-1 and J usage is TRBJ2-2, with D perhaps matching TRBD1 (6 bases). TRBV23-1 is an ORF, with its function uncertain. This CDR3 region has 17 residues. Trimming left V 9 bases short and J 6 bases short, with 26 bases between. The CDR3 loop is CASHRGRGRHSAGELFF. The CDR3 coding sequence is TGCGCCAGTCATAGGGGCAGGGGCCGGCATAGTGCCGGGGAGCTGTTTTTT.

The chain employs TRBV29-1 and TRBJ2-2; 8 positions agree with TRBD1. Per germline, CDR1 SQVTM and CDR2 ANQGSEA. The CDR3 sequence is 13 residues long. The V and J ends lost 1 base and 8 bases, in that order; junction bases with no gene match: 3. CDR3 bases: TGCAGCGTTGAAGGACAGGGGACAGGGGAGCTGTTTTTT. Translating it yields CSVEGQGTGELFF.

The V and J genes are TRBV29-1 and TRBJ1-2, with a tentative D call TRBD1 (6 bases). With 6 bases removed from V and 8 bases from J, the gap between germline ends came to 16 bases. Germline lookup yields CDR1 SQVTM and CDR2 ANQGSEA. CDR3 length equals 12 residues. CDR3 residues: CSVDGGALGYTF. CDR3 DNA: TGCAGCGTCGACGGGGGGGCCCTCGGCTACACCTTC.

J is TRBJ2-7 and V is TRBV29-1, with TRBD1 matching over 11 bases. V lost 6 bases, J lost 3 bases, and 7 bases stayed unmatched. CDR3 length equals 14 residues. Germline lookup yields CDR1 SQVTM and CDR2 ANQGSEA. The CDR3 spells CSVPGTGGIYEQYF. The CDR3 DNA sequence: TGCAGCGTCCCCGGGACAGGGGGTATCTACGAGCAGTACTTC.

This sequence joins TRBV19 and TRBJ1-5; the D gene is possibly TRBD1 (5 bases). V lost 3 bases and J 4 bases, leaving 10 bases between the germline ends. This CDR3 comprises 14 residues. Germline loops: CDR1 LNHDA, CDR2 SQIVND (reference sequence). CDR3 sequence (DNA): TGTGCCAGTAGTATGCCAAGGGGAAATCAGCCCCAGCATTTT. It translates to CASSMPRGNQPQHF.

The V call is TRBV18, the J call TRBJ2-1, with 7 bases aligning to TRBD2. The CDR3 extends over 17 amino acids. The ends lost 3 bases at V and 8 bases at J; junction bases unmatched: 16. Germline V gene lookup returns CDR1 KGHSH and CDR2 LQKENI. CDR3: CASSPPDRAGFEDEQFF. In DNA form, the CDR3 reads TGTGCCAGCTCACCTCCCGACCGAGCGGGGTTCGAGGATGAGCAGTTCTTC.

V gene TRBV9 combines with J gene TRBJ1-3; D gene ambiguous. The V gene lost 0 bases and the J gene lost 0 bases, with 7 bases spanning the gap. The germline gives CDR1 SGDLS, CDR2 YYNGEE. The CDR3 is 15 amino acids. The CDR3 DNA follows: TGTGCCAGCAGCGTAGCTACCAACTCTGGAAACACCATATATTTT. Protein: CASSVATNSGNTIYF.

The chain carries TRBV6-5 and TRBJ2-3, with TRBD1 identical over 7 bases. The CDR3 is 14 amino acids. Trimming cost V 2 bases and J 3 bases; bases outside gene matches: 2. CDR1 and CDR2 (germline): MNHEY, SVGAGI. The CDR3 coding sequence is TGTGCCAGCAGTTACGGACAGGCTACAGATACGCAGTATTTT. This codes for CASSYGQATDTQYF.

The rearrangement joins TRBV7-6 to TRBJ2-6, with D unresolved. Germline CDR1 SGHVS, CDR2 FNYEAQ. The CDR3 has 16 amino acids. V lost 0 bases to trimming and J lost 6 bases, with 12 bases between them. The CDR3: CASSLAGHRLANVLTF. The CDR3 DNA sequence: TGTGCCAGCAGCTTAGCTGGTCATCGGTTGGCCAACGTCCTGACTTTC.

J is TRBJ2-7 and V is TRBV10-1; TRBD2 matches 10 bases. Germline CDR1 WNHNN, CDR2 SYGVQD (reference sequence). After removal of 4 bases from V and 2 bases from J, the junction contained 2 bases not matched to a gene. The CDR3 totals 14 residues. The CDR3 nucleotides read TGCGCCAGCAGTGGTAGCGGGGGGACCTACGAGCAGTACTTC. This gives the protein CASSGSGGTYEQYF.

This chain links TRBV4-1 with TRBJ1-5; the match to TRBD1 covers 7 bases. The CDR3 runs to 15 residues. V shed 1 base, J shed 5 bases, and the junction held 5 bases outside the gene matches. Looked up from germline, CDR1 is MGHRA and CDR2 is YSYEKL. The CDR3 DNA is TGCGCCAGCAGCCAAGGGGACAGTCTGGATCAGCCCCAGCATTTT. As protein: CASSQGDSLDQPQHF.

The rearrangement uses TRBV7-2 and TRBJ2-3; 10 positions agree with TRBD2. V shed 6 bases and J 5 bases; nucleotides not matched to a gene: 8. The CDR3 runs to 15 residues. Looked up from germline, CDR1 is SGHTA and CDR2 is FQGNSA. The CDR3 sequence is CASSLTSGELDTQYF. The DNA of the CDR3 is TGTGCCAGCAGTCTCACTAGCGGGGAGTTAGATACGCAGTATTTT.

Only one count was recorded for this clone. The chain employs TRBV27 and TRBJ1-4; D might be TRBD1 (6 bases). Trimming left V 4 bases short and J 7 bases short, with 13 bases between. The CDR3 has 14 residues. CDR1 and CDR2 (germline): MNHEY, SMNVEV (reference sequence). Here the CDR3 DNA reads TGTGCCAGCAGTTCTGGGGGCGCGCGTGAAAAACTGTTTTTT. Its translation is CASSSGGAREKLFF.

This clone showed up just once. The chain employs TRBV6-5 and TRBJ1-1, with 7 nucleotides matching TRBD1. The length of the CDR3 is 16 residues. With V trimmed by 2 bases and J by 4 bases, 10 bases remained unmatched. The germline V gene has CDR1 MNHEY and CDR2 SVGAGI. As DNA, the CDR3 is TGTGCCAGCAGTTACACACCTCCAGGGGGATCCACTGAAGCTTTCTTT. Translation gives CASSYTPPGGSTEAFF.